A selection of T cell receptor beta chains follows, all from one sample in a study of blood T cell repertoires in COVID-19. The assay was immunoSEQ multiplex PCR, and TCRdb's table has in-frame clones only and misses some. The data show over 60,000 clones, roughly 84% seen once. The material sequenced was peripheral blood. These receptors came from a man over 45 with COVID-19, enrolled during active disease. Both conserved end residues are part of each CDR3. D genes are given only for firm matches.

cdr3_nt cdr3_aa d_call j_call v_call
TGTGCCAGCACCTTATGGCAGGTAGGCAATCAGCCCCAGCATTTT CASTLWQVGNQPQHF NA TRBJ1-5 TRBV28
TGTGCCAGCAGTTACATTCAGTCCTTCCAAGAGACCCAGTACTTC CASSYIQSFQETQYF NA TRBJ2-5 TRBV6-2/TRBV6-3
TGTGCCAGCAGCCCGCCTCGCGGAGCGAGCTCCTACAATGAGCAGTTCTTC CASSPPRGASSYNEQFF NA TRBJ2-1 TRBV14
TGTGCCAGCAGTAGAGCCGGGACTAGCGGAGATACGCAGTATTTT CASSRAGTSGDTQYF TRBD2 TRBJ2-3 TRBV6-6
TGTGCCAGCAGCAGACAGGGGCCACTGAACACTGAAGCTTTCTTT CASSRQGPLNTEAFF TRBD1 TRBJ1-1 TRBV28
TGTGCCAGCAGCGGACTAGCGGGAGTAGGATCCGAGCAGTACTTC CASSGLAGVGSEQYF TRBD2 TRBJ2-7 TRBV5-6
TGTGCCACCCGGATAGAACGGACTGACGAGCAGTTCTTC CATRIERTDEQFF NA TRBJ2-1 TRBV15
TGTGCCAGCAGTCCCCGCCTCGGAGCTAACTATGGCTACACCTTC CASSPRLGANYGYTF NA TRBJ1-2 TRBV28
TGTGCCAGCAGTTTTCAGGTTCCCACTGAAGCTTTCTTT CASSFQVPTEAFF NA TRBJ1-1 TRBV28
TGTGCCAGCAGTCCTAGCGGGTATCCCAATGAGCAGTTCTTC CASSPSGYPNEQFF TRBD2 TRBJ2-1 TRBV6-5